This T cell receptor beta chain was captured by sequencing in a study of human T cells and chemical hapten exposure. V dropped 1 base and J dropped 5 bases, with 6 bases sitting between them. The CDR3 runs to 13 residues. Germline V lookup: CDR1 SGHNT, CDR2 YENEEA. The library tagged each cDNA molecule with unique molecular identifiers. TCRdb itself ran the RACE reads through MiXCR, one entry per CDR3 protein. This table holds nearly 110,000 distinct CDR3 sequences, 9.5% to 15% found once. This clonotype occurred a few times. The antigen remains undetermined. Study-wide findings and caveats: While controls formed fewer of them, expanded TCRs formed significantly more large CDR3 similarity clusters. TCRs at a frequency above 1 in 1000 stayed unchanged with DPC sensitization.

The time point: pre-sensitization, week 0. The sample's treatment: therapeutic diphenylcyclopropenone sensitization with weekly scalp DPC. At every patch-test visit, blood was drawn before the patch test was applied. The origin of this receptor is a woman aged 50 to 60 with alopecia areata. Some clones in this sample may be carry-over from other donors' samples. The chain employs TRBV11-3 and TRBJ1-5; D is unresolved. Material: whole blood, obtained in connection with sensitization to the hapten diphenylcyclopropenone (DPC). The CDR3 DNA reads TGTGCCAGCAGCTTAGTTCCCTATCAGCCCCAGCATTTT. Its protein product is CASSLVPYQPQHF.